These 19 T cell receptor beta chains were sequenced from one sample in a study of T cells in Graves' hyperthyroidism and ophthalmopathy. What was amplified from RNA transcripts were TCR beta CDR3 regions. The study used the HTBI primer set for a first-round RT-PCR of the TCR CDR3. Each CDR3 protein is one row after TCRdb ran MiXCR on the multiplex PCR reads. The repertoire holds roughly 500,000 distinct CDR3 sequences, with about 45% as singletons. The material sequenced was peripheral blood or thyroid tissue (not recorded which). The receptors shown here come from an adult woman with Graves' disease, either hyperthyroidism or ophthalmopathy (not recorded which).

In its sample, this clonotype was seen many times. In DNA, the CDR3 is TGCGCCAGCAGCCAAGACTCACTAGCGGCCTACGAGCAGTACTTC. This gives the protein CASSQDSLAAYEQYF. V is TRBV4-1 and J is TRBJ2-7; TRBD2 matches 8 bases. V lost 0 bases, J lost 2 bases, and 3 bases stayed unmatched. The CDR3 covers 15 residues. Looked up from germline, CDR1 is MGHRA and CDR2 is YSYEKL.

At least ten counts were recorded for this clonotype. The chain employs TRBV7-2 and TRBJ2-5, with D possibly TRBD2 on 6 matching bases. The germline V and J ends were trimmed by 5 bases and 7 bases, with 29 bases remaining between them. This CDR3 region has 18 residues. Germline assignment: CDR1 SGHTA and CDR2 FQGNSA. CDR3 sequence (DNA): TGTGCCAGCAGCCCCCGGGCGGGTTGGACTACCAGTGAAGGGACCCAGTACTTC. Protein sequence: CASSPRAGWTTSEGTQYF.

There are many counts of this clonotype. The rearrangement uses TRBV4-1 and TRBJ1-1; D gene unclear. Germline CDR1 MGHRA, CDR2 YSYEKL. Trimming pared 3 bases from V and 3 bases from J, leaving 11 bases between. The CDR3 runs 14 residues. CDR3 amino acids: CASSQERRDTEAFF. DNA for the CDR3: TGCGCCAGCAGCCAGGAACGTAGGGACACTGAAGCTTTCTTT.

This clonotype occurred many times. The rearrangement joins TRBV20-1 to TRBJ2-6; D gene ambiguous. The V gene lost 2 bases and the J gene lost 0 bases, with 11 bases spanning the gap. This CDR3 region has 16 residues. Germline V lookup: CDR1 DFQATT, CDR2 SNEGSKA (reference sequence). The CDR3 is CSARPKQSSGANVLTF. DNA of the CDR3: TGCAGTGCTAGACCCAAACAGAGCTCTGGGGCCAACGTCCTGACTTTC.

In nucleotides, the CDR3 is TGCAGCGTTGAGGGGGGGGAAGGCAATCAGCCCCAGCATTTT. Its translation is CSVEGGEGNQPQHF. The chain is built from TRBV29-1 and TRBJ1-5; the D gene is possibly TRBD1 (5 bases). Germline CDR1 is SQVTM and CDR2 is ANQGSEA. V lost 3 bases and J lost 2, with 11 bases in between. The CDR3 contains 14 residues.

The chain joins TRBV12-3 or TRBV12-4 to TRBJ2-5, with D possibly called TRBD1 or TRBD2 (5 bases each). The CDR3 is made up of 14 amino acids. V was pared by 3 bases and J by 5 bases, with 13 bases between. The CDR3 sequence is CASSLAEGKETQYF. DNA for the CDR3: TGTGCCAGCAGTTTGGCCGAGGGGAAGGAGACCCAGTACTTC.

V gene TRBV20-1 combines with J gene TRBJ2-7; a weak D match, TRBD2 (7 bases). Germline values: CDR1 DFQATT, CDR2 SNEGSKA (reference sequence). Trimming pared 1 base from V and 1 base from J, leaving 14 bases between. The CDR3 is 15 amino acids. The CDR3 spells CSARVGAGASYEQYF. The CDR3 DNA reads TGCAGTGCTAGAGTGGGGGCGGGGGCTTCCTACGAGCAGTACTTC.

Comments on this clonotype: At one end the junction does not follow the germline gene, possibly because of a read error. This chain uses TRBV25-1 with TRBJ2-5; possibly TRBD2 for D (5 bases). Germline loops: CDR1 MGHDK, CDR2 SYGVNS. The CDR3 is made up of 10 amino acids. CDR3 coding DNA: TGTGCCATCGGGTGGGAGACCCAGCACTTC. It specifies CAIGWETQHF.

The rearrangement uses TRBV2 and TRBJ1-2; 7 bases line up with TRBD1. Per the germline V gene, CDR1 is SNHLY and CDR2 is FYNNEI. V trimming: 6 bases; J trimming: 8 bases; junction bases outside the gene matches: 9. There are 13 residues in the CDR3. CDR3 sequence: CASRPDREKGYTF. The CDR3, as DNA: TGTGCCAGCAGACCTGACAGGGAGAAAGGCTACACCTTC. Together with reference TRBV2 and TRBJ1-2, the CDR3 gives the full variable domain: EPEVTQTPSHQVTQMGQEVILRCVPISNHLYFYWYRQILGQKVEFLVSFYNNEISEKSEIFDDQFSVERPDGSNFTLKIRSTKLEDSAMYFCASRPDREKGYTFGSGTRLTVV.

The rearrangement joins TRBV20-1 to TRBJ1-2, with D hard to call. Germline V gene data show CDR1 as DFQATT and CDR2 as SNEGSKA (reference sequence). The CDR3 totals 11 residues. Trimming took 6 bases from V and 4 from J, leaving 9 bases between them. The DNA for the CDR3 is TGCAGTGCCCGATTCGGCTATGGCTACACCTTC. Its translation is CSARFGYGYTF.

The chain carries TRBV28 and TRBJ2-2; possible D gene TRBD2, 5 bases. The length of the CDR3 is 15 residues. From germline, CDR1 is MDHEN and CDR2 SYDVKM. V gave up 7 bases and J gave up 3 bases, with 15 bases separating them. CDR3 sequence: CASTRTLPYTGELFF. The CDR3 coding sequence is TGTGCCAGCACCCGGACTCTTCCTTACACCGGGGAGCTGTTTTTT.

This chain joins TRBV9 and TRBJ1-2; D may be TRBD1 (6 bases). Germline CDR1 is SGDLS and CDR2 is YYNGEE. The V end lost 2 bases, the J end lost 7 bases, and 15 bases lay between the germline ends. CDR3 length equals 14 residues. The CDR3 bases are TGTGCCAGCAGCGTGGCAGGGGAGAACGGTGGCTACACCTTC. It specifies CASSVAGENGGYTF.

This clonotype was recorded at least ten times. CDR3 nucleotide sequence: TGTGCCAGCAGCTTAGGAGGGTATGGAGGTGGTAGTGAAGCTTTCTTT. Its protein product is CASSLGGYGGGSEAFF. The V and J genes are TRBV7-6 and TRBJ1-1; D remains ambiguous. Germline V gene data show CDR1 as SGHVS and CDR2 as FNYEAQ. The CDR3 is 16 amino acids. Trimming took off 1 base at V and 7 bases at J, with 19 bases between the two ends.

The J gene is TRBJ1-5, the V gene TRBV20-1; tentatively, D is TRBD1 (5 bases). The CDR3 consists of 14 residues. The germline V gene encodes CDR1 DFQATT and CDR2 SNEGSKA (reference sequence). V was clipped by 3 bases and J by 7 bases, with 16 bases between them. CDR3 coding DNA: TGCAGTGCTAGGCCCGGGGCCTACGAGCAGCCCCAGCATTTT. This translates into CSARPGAYEQPQHF.

On this clonotype itself: Sequence at one end of the junction differs from germline and may be a read error. This chain links TRBV9 with TRBJ1-2, with D possibly matching TRBD1 (5 bases). CDR3 length: 14 residues. Germline V gene sequence: CDR1 SGDLS, CDR2 YYNGEE. The CDR3 region has the DNA TGTGCCAGCAGCGGATCCCGGGACGGGTATGGCCACACCTTC. Amino acids: CASSGSRDGYGHTF.

The V and J genes are TRBV2 and TRBJ1-2, with D perhaps TRBD1 (5 bases). CDR3 length equals 19 residues. Per the germline V gene, CDR1 is SNHLY and CDR2 is FYNNEI. V was clipped by 6 bases and J by 8 bases, with 34 bases between them. The CDR3, as DNA: TGTGCCAGCAGCCCCCAAGGGACGGGAGTAGGGACCGGGAGGGGCGGCTACACCTTC. Its translation is CASSPQGTGVGTGRGGYTF.

This clonotype was counted a few times. This sequence joins TRBV30 and TRBJ2-7; the D gene could be TRBD1 or TRBD2 (5 bases each). The V end was cut by 8 bases, the J end by 3 bases, with 14 bases between. This CDR3 has 12 residues. Germline CDR1 GTSNPN, CDR2 SVGIG (reference sequence). This CDR3 reads CAIRDGNYEQYF. CDR3 sequence (DNA): TGTGCCATCCGGGACGGAAACTACGAGCAGTACTTC.

Only a few counts were recorded for this clonotype. The V call is TRBV15, the J call TRBJ2-6; TRBD2 agrees at 13 bases. CDR3 length equals 18 residues. Per the germline V gene, CDR1 is LNHNV and CDR2 is YYDKDF (reference sequence). V lost 5 bases, J lost 4 bases, and 8 bases stayed unmatched. CDR3 coding DNA: TGTGCCACCAGCCCACGGACTAGCGGGAGATCCGGGGCCAACGTCCTGACTTTC. Amino acids: CATSPRTSGRSGANVLTF. The full variable domain, with the rest looked up from reference TRBV15 and TRBJ2-6, is DAMVIQNPRYQVTQFGKPVTLSCSQTLNHNVMYWYQQKSSQAPKLLFHYYDKDFNNEADTPDNFQSRRPNTSFCFLDIRSPGLGDTAMYLCATSPRTSGRSGANVLTFGAGSRLTVL.

This clonotype occurred a few times. The gene calls are TRBV3-1 and TRBJ2-7, with D maybe TRBD2 (5 bases). This CDR3 is built from 13 residues. Germline CDR1 reads LGHDT; CDR2 reads YNNKEL (reference sequence). V was cut by 6 bases and J by 0 bases, with 9 bases left in between. This CDR3 is CASRSGASYEQYF. For the CDR3, the DNA is TGTGCCAGCAGAAGCGGAGCCTCCTACGAGCAGTACTTC.